This T cell receptor (beta chain) was sequenced during a study of cytomegalovirus exposure and HLA in healthy donors. General study points: The Asian-associated ancestry cluster reportedly had fewer N-insertions than the approximately 670-donor mean in a later analysis.

The germline CDR1 and CDR2 sequences are SNHLY and FYNNEI. V was trimmed by 5 bases and J by 3 bases, leaving 7 bases between them. The CDR3 is 12 residues long. As for this clone: What it binds is unknown.

In nominal health when sampled, donors likely had unrecorded immune exposures nonetheless. The study ran its PCR with 60 Vbeta and 13 Jbeta primers. Data came from immunoSEQ multiplex PCR; TCRdb stores just in-frame clones and leaves some out. The sample carries about 52,000 clones, 55% to 85% recorded once. The sequence was collected from a woman aged 50 to 60 in good health and CMV-seronegative. The sample taken for sequencing was PBMCs. This chain joins TRBV2 and TRBJ1-1; no reliable D call. CDR3 nucleotides: TGTGCCAGCAGTTTGGAGTACACTGAAGCTTTCTTT. It translates to CASSLEYTEAFF.